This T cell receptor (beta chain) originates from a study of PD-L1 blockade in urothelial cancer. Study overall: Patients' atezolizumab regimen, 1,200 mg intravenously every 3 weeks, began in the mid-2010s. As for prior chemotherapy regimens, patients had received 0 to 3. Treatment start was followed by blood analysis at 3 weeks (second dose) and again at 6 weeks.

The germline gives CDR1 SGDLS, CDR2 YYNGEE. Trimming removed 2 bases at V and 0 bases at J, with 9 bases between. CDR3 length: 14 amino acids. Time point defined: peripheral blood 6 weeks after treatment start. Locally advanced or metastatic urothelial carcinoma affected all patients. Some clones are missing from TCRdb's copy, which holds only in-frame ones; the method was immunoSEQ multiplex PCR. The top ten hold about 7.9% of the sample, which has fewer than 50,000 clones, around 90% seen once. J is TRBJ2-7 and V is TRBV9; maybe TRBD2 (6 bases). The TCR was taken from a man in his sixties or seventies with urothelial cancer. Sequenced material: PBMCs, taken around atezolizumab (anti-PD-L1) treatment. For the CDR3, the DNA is TGTGCCAGCAGCGTCGGAGGGAGCTCCTACGAGCAGTACTTC. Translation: CASSVGGSSYEQYF. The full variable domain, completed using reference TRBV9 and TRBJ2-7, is DSGVTQTPKHLITATGQRVTLRCSPRSGDLSVYWYQQSLDQGLQFLIQYYNGEERAKGNILERFSAQQFPDLHSELNLSSLELGDSALYFCASSVGGSSYEQYFGPGTRLTVT.